This TCR beta chain was captured in a study of T cell responses to AZD1222 COVID-19 vaccine (dated by TCRdb to 2020 to 2022). Regarding the research as a whole: A total of around 240 trial participants underwent TCR sequencing, of whom roughly 210 had received two doses of AZD1222 and approximately 25 had received two doses of the MenACWY control vaccine. Enrollment into the trials was organized by age into subgroups of 18-55, 56-69 and 70-plus years, and those subgroups contained about 150, 27 and 61 TCR-sequenced participants, respectively. Broad study findings and their caveats: In the small 56-69-year group, the increase in depth fell short of significance, most likely because of low power. The whole spike protein was spanned by vaccine-associated CD4 TCRs, and dominant responses were seen in regions 160-218 and 743-854. Spike-specific TCR breadth and depth rose significantly after two AZD1222 doses compared with day 0 and with MenACWY recipients. Most participants were white British and females outnumbered males, and the authors suggested that clonal diversity may have been underestimated. Epitopes outside the regions mutated in the B.1.351 and B.1.1.7 variants were reportedly recognized by nearly half of the unique spike-specific TCRs. Conclusions about previously exposed vaccinees are limited, since just five to seven AZD1222 recipients were seropositive for SARS-CoV-2 at baseline. Because no day 14 peak-response samples were available, the repertoires could be characterized only after the peak T cell response.

The CDR3 regions of human TCRbeta chains were analyzed by immunosequencing. Concerning the study's data processing: TCRs in the repertoires were compared against a reference library of SARS-CoV-2-specific TCRs that had been generated with the MIRA antigen-specificity platform. Breadth meant the fraction of unique TCRs that were SARS-CoV-2-associated, whereas depth meant the fraction of total T cells that were SARS-CoV-2-associated. Using the MIRA data, each spike-specific TCR was assigned both to the spike region to which the TCR was reactive and to a CD4 or CD8 class. Log10-transformed breadth and depth values were compared by one-way ANOVA with Sidak's multiple comparisons tests. The immuneACCESS repertoire file appears here via TCRdb, limited to in-frame rearrangements. These files lack a portion of the clones; in checked studies, under half of the deficit traces to unresolved V genes, and the cause of the others is not known. The V and J calls and the clone size are those of that table, but D and trimming were determined from the DNA. The sample has about 140,000 clones on record, roughly nine tenths of them singletons. The leading ten clones occupy around 1.3% of the sample.

A note on this clone: There is no known antigen for this receptor. The record has no base qualities; no much larger clone is one base away.

The time point label on this specimen signifies: about 28 days (+/-7) after the second vaccine dose. AZD1222 recipients given second doses at about 4 weeks or at about 12 weeks were pooled, since spike-specific TCR depth and breadth were not found to differ between the two schedules. The vaccinee samples were drawn from two UK trials, COV001 and COV002, one of which was a single-blind randomized controlled phase 2/3 trial testing AZD1222 (ChAdOx1 nCoV-19) in healthy adults. For TCRbeta chain sequencing, PBMC samples were collected from trial participants at day 0 and at day 28 after the second dose. This specimen was peripheral blood, taken 28 days after the second AZD1222 dose. The receptor was derived from an adult who received the AZD1222 COVID-19 vaccine.

This receptor carries the CDR3 CAIEGGSGYGYTF. The sequence in DNA is TGTGCCATCGAGGGAGGCTCGGGCTATGGCTACACCTTC. The V and J segments used are TRBV10-3 and TRBJ1-2, with the D gene call left open. V is cut by 8 bases and J by 4 bases, and the space between the germline ends is 14 bases. The CDR3 covers 13 residues, taking in both the cysteine and the phenylalanine. The read is trimmed to its CDR3 DNA, 39 bases read in frame from base 1. The germline V gene provides CDR1 ENHRY and CDR2 SYGVKD.